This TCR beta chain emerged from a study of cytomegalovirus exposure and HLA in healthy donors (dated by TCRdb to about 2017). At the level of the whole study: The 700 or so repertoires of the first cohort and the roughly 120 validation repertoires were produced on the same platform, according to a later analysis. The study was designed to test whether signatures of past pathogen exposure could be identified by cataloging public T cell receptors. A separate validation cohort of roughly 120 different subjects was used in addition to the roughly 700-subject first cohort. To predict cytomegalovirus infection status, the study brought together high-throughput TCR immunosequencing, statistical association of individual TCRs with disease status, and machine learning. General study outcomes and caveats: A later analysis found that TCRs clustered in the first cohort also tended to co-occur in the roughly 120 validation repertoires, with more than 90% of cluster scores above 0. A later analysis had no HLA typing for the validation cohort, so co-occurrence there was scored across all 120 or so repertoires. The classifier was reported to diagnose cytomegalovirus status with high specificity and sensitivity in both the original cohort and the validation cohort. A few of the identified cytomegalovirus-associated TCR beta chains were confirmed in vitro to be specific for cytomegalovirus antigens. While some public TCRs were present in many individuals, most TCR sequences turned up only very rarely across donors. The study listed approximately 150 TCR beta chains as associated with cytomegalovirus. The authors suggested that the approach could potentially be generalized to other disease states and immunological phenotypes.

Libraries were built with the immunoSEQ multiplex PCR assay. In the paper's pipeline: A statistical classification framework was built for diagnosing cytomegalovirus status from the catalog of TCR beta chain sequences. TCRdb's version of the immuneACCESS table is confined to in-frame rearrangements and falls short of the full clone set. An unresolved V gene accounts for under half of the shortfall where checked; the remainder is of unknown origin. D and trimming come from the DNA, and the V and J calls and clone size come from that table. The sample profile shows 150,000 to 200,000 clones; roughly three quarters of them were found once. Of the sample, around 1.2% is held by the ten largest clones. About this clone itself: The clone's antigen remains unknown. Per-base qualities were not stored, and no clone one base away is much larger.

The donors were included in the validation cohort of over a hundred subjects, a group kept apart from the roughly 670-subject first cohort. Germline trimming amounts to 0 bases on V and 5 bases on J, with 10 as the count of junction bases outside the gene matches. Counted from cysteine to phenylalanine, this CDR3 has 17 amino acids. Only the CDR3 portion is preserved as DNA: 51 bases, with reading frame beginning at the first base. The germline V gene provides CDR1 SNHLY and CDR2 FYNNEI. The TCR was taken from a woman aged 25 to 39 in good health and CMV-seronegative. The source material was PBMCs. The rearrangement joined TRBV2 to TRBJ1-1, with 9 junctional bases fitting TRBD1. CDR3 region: CASSEAILGTGRTEAFF. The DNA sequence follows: TGTGCCAGCAGTGAAGCTATCCTCGGGACAGGGAGAACTGAAGCTTTCTTT.